Below, 12 T cell receptor beta chains from the same sample are listed, as sequenced in a study of blood T cells in healthy people across ages. It was with a sample-barcoded 5' primer and a J-beta primer mix that a second PCR of roughly 6 to 12 cycles was run. TCRdb passed the 5' RACE reads through MiXCR, listing each CDR3 protein once. The sample carries around 1.5 million distinct CDR3 sequences, around 55% recorded once. The sequenced sample was blood. These receptors originate from a man between 18 and 35 years old in good health.

The chain has TRBV6-2 or TRBV6-3 and TRBJ1-5; D unresolved. Looked up from germline, CDR1 is MNHEY and CDR2 is SVGEGT. The CDR3 is 14 residues long. Trimming removed 9 bases at V and 6 bases at J, with 18 bases between. The CDR3 nucleotides read TGTGCCAGTGACTCGTTGGGGAAACCTCAGCCCCAGCATTTT. Translation: CASDSLGKPQPQHF.

This clonotype was recorded a few times. The chain has TRBV3-1 and TRBJ2-2; 9 bases are a match to TRBD1. This CDR3 has 16 amino acids. The germline gives CDR1 LGHDT, CDR2 YNNKEL (reference sequence). V was clipped by 2 bases and J by 1 base; unmatched bases: 2. CDR3 DNA: TGTGCCAGCAGCCAATGGACAGGGGAGAACACCGGGGAGCTGTTTTTT. Its translation: CASSQWTGENTGELFF. The full variable domain, completed using reference TRBV3-1 and TRBJ2-2, is DTAVSQTPKYLVTQMGNDKSIKCEQNLGHDTMYWYKQDSKKFLKIMFSYNNKELIINETVPNRFSPKSPDKAHLNLHINSLELGDSAVYFCASSQWTGENTGELFFGEGSRLTVL.

This chain links TRBV12-5 with TRBJ2-7; D ambiguous. There are 12 residues in the CDR3. In germline, CDR1 is LGHNT, CDR2 FRNRAP. V was trimmed by 7 bases and J by 3 bases, leaving 10 bases between them. CDR3 protein: CASVFSVYEQYF. The CDR3 bases are TGTGCTAGTGTTTTCTCAGTCTACGAGCAGTACTTC.

The chain combines TRBV3-1 with TRBJ1-2; 7 nucleotides match TRBD1. Losses at the gene ends were 2 bases for V and 6 bases for J; bases not matched to a gene: 3. There are 13 residues in the CDR3. Germline values: CDR1 LGHDT, CDR2 YNNKEL (reference sequence). Written as DNA, the CDR3 is TGTGCCAGCAGCCAAAACAGGGGCCATGGCTACACCTTC. It is translated as CASSQNRGHGYTF.

The chain's CDR3 is CASSLISRGEQFF. DNA of the CDR3: TGTGCCAGCAGCTTAATCTCGAGAGGTGAGCAGTTCTTC. The chain is built from TRBV11-2 and TRBJ2-1; D uncertain. Per germline, CDR1 SGHAT and CDR2 FQNNGV. Trimming took 2 bases from V and 9 from J, leaving 11 bases between them. CDR3 length: 13 amino acids. Drawing the rest from reference TRBV11-2 and TRBJ2-1, the complete variable domain is EAGVAQSPRYKIIEKRQSVAFWCNPISGHATLYWYQQILGQGPKLLIQFQNNGVVDDSQLPKDRFSAERLKGVDSTLKIQPAKLEDSAVYLCASSLISRGEQFFGPGTRLTVL.

This clonotype was seen more than once but under ten times. The gene calls are TRBV6-2 or TRBV6-3 and TRBJ2-7; D is unresolved. Germline lookup yields CDR1 MNHEY and CDR2 SVGEGT. V was shortened by 1 base and J by 0 bases, with 7 bases between the two germline ends. This CDR3 has 14 residues. CDR3 sequence reads: CASSYYSDSYEQYF. The DNA of the CDR3 is TGTGCCAGCAGTTACTATTCGGACTCCTACGAGCAGTACTTC.

The V call is TRBV6-5, the J call TRBJ1-2; a weak D match, TRBD1 (5 bases). The V gene's germline CDR1 is MNHEY and CDR2 SVGAGI. The germline V and J ends were trimmed by 6 bases and 4 bases, with 9 bases remaining between them. The CDR3 is made up of 12 amino acids. CDR3 in amino acids: CASRTQVYGYTF. In nucleotides, the CDR3 is TGTGCCAGCAGAACACAGGTCTATGGCTACACCTTC.

This chain links TRBV29-1 with TRBJ2-5; 9 bases fit TRBD1. Trimming removed 7 bases from V and 4 bases from J; junction bases left unmatched: 16. Per germline, CDR1 SQVTM and CDR2 ANQGSEA. This CDR3 has 16 amino acids. CDR3 nucleotide sequence: TGCAGCGCCAAAGGCCGACAGGGGGACGGCGGAGAGACCCAGTACTTC. This encodes CSAKGRQGDGGETQYF. The whole variable domain, remainder taken from reference TRBV29-1 and TRBJ2-5, is SAVISQKPSRDICQRGTSLTIQCQVDSQVTMMFWYRQQPGQSLTLIATANQGSEATYESGFVIDKFPISRPNLTFSTLTVSNMSPEDSSIYLCSAKGRQGDGGETQYFGPGTRLLVL.

This chain uses TRBV5-6 with TRBJ2-1, with 9 bases aligning to TRBD2. This CDR3 is 16 amino acids long. Germline trimming cut 4 bases from V and 14 bases from J; bases unmatched to any gene: 19. CDR1 and CDR2 from the germline V gene are SGHDT and YYEEEE. The CDR3 spells CASSGLGASGVQVKFF. In nucleotides, the CDR3 is TGTGCCAGCAGCGGTCTGGGAGCTAGCGGGGTACAGGTTAAGTTCTTC. Looking up the rest from reference TRBV5-6 and TRBJ2-1 gives the full variable domain: DAGVTQSPTHLIKTRGQQVTLRCSPKSGHDTVSWYQQALGQGPQFIFQYYEEEERQRGNFPDRFSGHQFPNYSSELNVNALLLGDSALYLCASSGLGASGVQVKFFGPGTRLTVL.

The chain has TRBV7-2 and TRBJ2-1, with D possibly matching TRBD1 (5 bases). The V and J ends lost 3 bases and 8 bases respectively, with 8 bases between them. In germline, CDR1 is SGHTA, CDR2 FQGNSA. The CDR3 extends over 12 amino acids. CDR3 sequence: CASSFVGHEQFF. In DNA, the CDR3 is TGTGCCAGCAGCTTCGTGGGGCATGAGCAGTTCTTC.

The chain combines TRBV20-1 with TRBJ1-5, with D perhaps TRBD1 (5 bases). Germline assignment: CDR1 DFQATT and CDR2 SNEGSKA (reference sequence). The CDR3 has 16 residues. The V end was cut by 3 bases, the J end by 6 bases, with 21 bases between. The CDR3 DNA reads as TGCAGTGCTAGTATCTCGACAAGGGGCGCGGGTCAGCCCCAGCATTTT. Protein sequence: CSASISTRGAGQPQHF.

The V gene is TRBV27, the J gene TRBJ2-7; tentatively, D is TRBD2 (6 bases). Trimming left V 0 bases short and J 5 bases short, with 14 bases between. Germline assignment: CDR1 MNHEY and CDR2 SMNVEV (reference sequence). The CDR3 runs to 15 residues. DNA of the CDR3: TGTGCCAGCAGTTTATCGGTCGGGAGTCCCAACGAGCAGTACTTC. Translation gives CASSLSVGSPNEQYF.